A selection of T cell receptor beta chains follows, all from one sample in a study of T cells in localized non-small cell lung cancer. Measured with immunoSEQ multiplex PCR; TCRdb has only the in-frame clones, and not every one. The sample lists about 5,000 clones, approximately 29% occurring once. The sequencing here drew on lung tumor tissue, taken before any cancer treatment. The receptors were gathered from a male donor at least 60 years old with stage III lung adenocarcinoma. Both conserved end residues are part of each CDR3. D genes are given only for firm matches. Expanded clones are given a class, and other clones once, few, many or no size at all.

v_call	j_call	d_call	clone_size	cdr3_nt	cdr3_aa
TRBV5-1	TRBJ2-7	TRBD2	.	TGCGCCAGCAGCCCCATAGCGGGAGCAGACGAGCAGTACTTC	CASSPIAGADEQYF
TRBV5-1	TRBJ1-1	TRBD1	.	TGCGCCAGCAGCGCCAACCGGGACAGGGGGCGACTGAACACTGAAGCTTTCTTT	CASSANRDRGRLNTEAFF
TRBV11-3	TRBJ2-6	.	.	TGTGCCAGCAGCTTATACCCAGGCTCTGGGGCCAACGTCCTGACTTTC	CASSLYPGSGANVLTF
TRBV28	TRBJ2-5	.	.	TGTGCCAGCACCCTAGGGGGGGCCCAAGAGACCCAGTACTTC	CASTLGGAQETQYF
TRBV18	TRBJ2-1	.	few	TGTGCCAGCTCATCAGGGAAATCGTCCTACAATGAGCAGTTCTTC	CASSSGKSSYNEQFF
TRBV15	TRBJ1-5	TRBD1	few	TGTGCCACCAGCATACTCCGGGACAGAAGACTTGATCAGCCCCAGCATTTT	CATSILRDRRLDQPQHF
TRBV30	TRBJ2-1	.	few	TGTGCCTGGAGTGTAGTGGAGATGCGGCATGAGCAGTTCTTC	CAWSVVEMRHEQFF
TRBV6-8	TRBJ1-1	.	.	TGTGCCAGCAGTTCCCTGGGGGGACCCACTGAAGCTTTCTTT	CASSSLGGPTEAFF
TRBV11-3	TRBJ2-3	TRBD2	.	TGTGCCAGCGGCATCGGGAGGGGAAGCACAGATACGCAGTATTTT	CASGIGRGSTDTQYF
TRBV23-1	TRBJ2-6	TRBD1	.	TGCGCCAGCAGATCCCCTGACAGGGTACTGTCTGGGGCCAACGTCCTGACTTTC	CASRSPDRVLSGANVLTF
TRBV2	TRBJ1-5	TRBD1	medium-sized	TGTGCCAGCAGGGCTGACAGGGGAGGCCAGCCCCAGCATTTT	CASRADRGGQPQHF
TRBV7-1	TRBJ2-7	.	few	TGTGCCAGCAGCTTATTCCCCATTAAGGGGGGGTCCTACGAGCAGTACTTC	CASSLFPIKGGSYEQYF
TRBV5-1	TRBJ2-5	.	few	TGCGCCAGCAGCTTAGGAGCGCCTCAAGAGACCCAGTACTTC	CASSLGAPQETQYF
TRBV10-3	TRBJ2-1	TRBD2	few	TGTGCCAATTTAGGACCGGGACTAGCGGGAGCAGGTGAGCAGTTCTTC	CANLGPGLAGAGEQFF
TRBV9	TRBJ2-7	TRBD2	few	TGTGCCAGCAGCGTAGGGGGAGGGAACTACGAGCAGTACTTC	CASSVGGGNYEQYF
TRBV6-8	TRBJ2-7	TRBD2	few	TGTGCCAGCAGTTACGGGCTAGCGGGTTTCACCCTAAGCGAGCAGTACTTC	CASSYGLAGFTLSEQYF
TRBV15	TRBJ2-3	TRBD1	few	TGTGCCACCAGCAGAGCGGGGACAGGGAGGGATACGCAGTATTTT	CATSRAGTGRDTQYF
TRBV11-3	TRBJ1-1	TRBD1	few	TGTGCCAGCAGCTGGGGGACAGGGGGCGCGAGGACTGAAGCTTTCTTT	CASSWGTGGARTEAFF
TRBV6-8	TRBJ2-3	.	once	TGTGCCAGCAGCCGTAGCAAGGGCGGCTCTAGCACAGATACGCAGTATTTT	CASSRSKGGSSTDTQYF
TRBV6-8	TRBJ1-2	.	medium-sized	TGTGCCAGCAGTTACTCGACGGCAGGGACCTATGGCTACACCTTC	CASSYSTAGTYGYTF
TRBV28	TRBJ1-2	.	.	TGTGCCAGCAGTTTGGGAGGGGGTCTCGGTGGCTACACCTTC	CASSLGGGLGGYTF
TRBV4-1	TRBJ1-1	.	.	TGCGCCAGCAGCCAAGATCTTCATGGGGCAAAAGCTTTCTTT	CASSQDLHGAKAFF
TRBV29-1	TRBJ2-5	TRBD2	.	TGCAGCGTCGGGACTAGCGGGAGAACCGAAGAGACCCAGTACTTC	CSVGTSGRTEETQYF
TRBV19	TRBJ2-2	.	once	TGTGCCAGTAGACGAGGGCGCCACGGGGAGCTGTTTTTT	CASRRGRHGELFF
TRBV18	TRBJ1-4	.	.	TGTGCCAGCTCACCTTCGGACCAACCGGCGGAAAAACTGTTTTTT	CASSPSDQPAEKLFF
TRBV23-1	TRBJ2-1	.	.	TGCGCCAGCAGCTCCACCGGGATCTCCTACAATGAGCAGTTCTTC	CASSSTGISYNEQFF
TRBV18	TRBJ2-7	TRBD1	.	TGTGCCAGCTCCCCAAAAATTGGACAGGGGGCAGGGGAGCAGTACTTC	CASSPKIGQGAGEQYF
TRBV18	TRBJ2-2	TRBD1	.	TGTGCCAGCTCGGGACAGCTGAACACCGGGGAGCTGTTTTTT	CASSGQLNTGELFF
TRBV30	TRBJ2-1	TRBD2	.	TGTGCCTGGACTAGCGGGAGGCCCCATGAGCAGTTCTTC	CAWTSGRPHEQFF
TRBV19	TRBJ2-2	TRBD2	.	TGTGCCAGTAGCCTCACCGGGACTAGCGGGAGGGCCGGGGAGCTGTTTTTT	CASSLTGTSGRAGELFF
TRBV15	TRBJ1-5	TRBD1	few	TGTGCCACCAGCTTACCTCCACAGGGGGGTGGCAATCAGCCCCAGCATTTT	CATSLPPQGGGNQPQHF
TRBV11-3	TRBJ1-1	.	few	TGTGCCAGCAGCTTAGTTGGGGGAATGAACACTGAAGCTTTCTTT	CASSLVGGMNTEAFF
TRBV7-5	TRBJ2-7	.	.	TGTGCCAGCAGCTTGGCTGGCGGAGGACTGAACGAGCAGTACTTC	CASSLAGGGLNEQYF